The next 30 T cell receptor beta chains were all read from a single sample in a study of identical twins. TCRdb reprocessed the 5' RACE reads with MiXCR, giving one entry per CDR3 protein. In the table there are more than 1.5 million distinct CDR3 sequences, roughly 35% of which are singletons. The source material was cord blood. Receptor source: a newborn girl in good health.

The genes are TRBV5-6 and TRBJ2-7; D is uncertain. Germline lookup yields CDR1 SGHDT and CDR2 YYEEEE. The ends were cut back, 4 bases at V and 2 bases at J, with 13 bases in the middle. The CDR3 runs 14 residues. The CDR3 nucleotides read TGTGCCAGCAGCCGTTACGGGTTTCCCTACGAGCAGTACTTC. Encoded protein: CASSRYGFPYEQYF.

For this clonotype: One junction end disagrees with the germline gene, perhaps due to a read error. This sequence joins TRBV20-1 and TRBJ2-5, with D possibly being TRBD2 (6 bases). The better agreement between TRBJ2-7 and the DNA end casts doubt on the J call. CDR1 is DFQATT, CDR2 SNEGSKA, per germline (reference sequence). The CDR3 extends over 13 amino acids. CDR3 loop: CRATGRIPYEQYF. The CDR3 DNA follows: TGCCGTGCTACGGGGAGGATCCCCTACGAGCAGTACTTC.

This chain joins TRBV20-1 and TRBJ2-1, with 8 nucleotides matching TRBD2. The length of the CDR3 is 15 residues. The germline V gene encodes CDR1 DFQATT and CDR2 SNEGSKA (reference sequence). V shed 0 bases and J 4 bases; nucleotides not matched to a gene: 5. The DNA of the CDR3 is TGCAGTGCTAGAGACATAGCGGGGCCGTACAATGAGCAGTTCTTC. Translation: CSARDIAGPYNEQFF.

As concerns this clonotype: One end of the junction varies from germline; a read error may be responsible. This CDR3 reads CAGSFRLAGASAVHEQFF. CDR3 coding DNA: TGTGCCGGCAGTTTTCGGCTAGCGGGAGCATCTGCGGTTCATGAGCAGTTCTTC. V gene TRBV27 combines with J gene TRBJ2-1; 10 bases align to TRBD2. There are 18 residues in the CDR3. Germline lookup yields CDR1 MNHEY and CDR2 SMNVEV (reference sequence).

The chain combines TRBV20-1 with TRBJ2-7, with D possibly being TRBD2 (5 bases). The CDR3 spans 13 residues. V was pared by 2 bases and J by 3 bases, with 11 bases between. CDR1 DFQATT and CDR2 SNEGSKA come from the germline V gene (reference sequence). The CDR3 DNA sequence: TGCAGTGCTAGATTCGGGGTGGACTACGAGCAGTACTTC. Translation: CSARFGVDYEQYF.

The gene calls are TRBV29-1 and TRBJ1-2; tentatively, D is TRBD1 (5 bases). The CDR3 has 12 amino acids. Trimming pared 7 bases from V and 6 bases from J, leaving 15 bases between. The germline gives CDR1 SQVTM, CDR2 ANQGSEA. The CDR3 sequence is CSAEGRLNGYTF. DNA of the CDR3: TGCAGCGCTGAGGGACGATTGAATGGCTACACCTTC.

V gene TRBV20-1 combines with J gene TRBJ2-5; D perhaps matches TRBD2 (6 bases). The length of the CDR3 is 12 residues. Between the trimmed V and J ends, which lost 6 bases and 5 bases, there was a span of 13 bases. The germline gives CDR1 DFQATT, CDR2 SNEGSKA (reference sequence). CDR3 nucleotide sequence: TGCAGTGCCAAGACTAGAGAGGAGACCCAGTACTTC. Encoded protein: CSAKTREETQYF.

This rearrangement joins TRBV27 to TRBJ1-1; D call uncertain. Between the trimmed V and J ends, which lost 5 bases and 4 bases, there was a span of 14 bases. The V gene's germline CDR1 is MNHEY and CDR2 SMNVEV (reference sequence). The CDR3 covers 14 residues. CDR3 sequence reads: CASSVVEGGTEAFF. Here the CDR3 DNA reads TGTGCCAGCAGTGTAGTGGAGGGTGGCACTGAAGCTTTCTTT.

The DNA for the CDR3 is TGTGCCATAGGACGGGACGCAGGGGATAATTCACCCCTCCACTTT. Its protein product is CAIGRDAGDNSPLHF. The chain links TRBV19 to TRBJ1-6; maybe TRBD1 (6 bases). This CDR3 contains 15 residues. Per germline, CDR1 LNHDA and CDR2 SQIVND (reference sequence). Trimming took 10 bases from V and 5 from J, leaving 18 bases between them. Complete variable domain (other parts from reference TRBV19 and TRBJ1-6): DGGITQSPKYLFRKEGQNVTLSCEQNLNHDAMYWYRQDPGQGLRLIYYSQIVNDFQKGDIAEGYSVSREKKESFPLTVTSAQKNPTAFYLCAIGRDAGDNSPLHFGNGTRLTVT.

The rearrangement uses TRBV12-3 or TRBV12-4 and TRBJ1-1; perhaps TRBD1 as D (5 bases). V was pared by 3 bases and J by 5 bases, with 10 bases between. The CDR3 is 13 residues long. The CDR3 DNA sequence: TGTGCCAGCAGTTTTGGTTGGGGGACTGAAGCTTTCTTT. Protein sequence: CASSFGWGTEAFF.

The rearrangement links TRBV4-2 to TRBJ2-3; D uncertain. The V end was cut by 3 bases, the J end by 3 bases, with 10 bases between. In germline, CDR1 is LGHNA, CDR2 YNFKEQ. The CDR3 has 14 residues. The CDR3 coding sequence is TGTGCCAGCAGCCAGGCGGCAGGAACAGATACGCAGTATTTT. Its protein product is CASSQAAGTDTQYF.

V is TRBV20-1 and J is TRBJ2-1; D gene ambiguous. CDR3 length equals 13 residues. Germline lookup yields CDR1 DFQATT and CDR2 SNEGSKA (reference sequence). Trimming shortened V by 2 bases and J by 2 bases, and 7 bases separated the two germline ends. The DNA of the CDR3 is TGCAGTGCTAGACTACATGCCTACAATGAGCAGTTCTTC. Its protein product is CSARLHAYNEQFF.

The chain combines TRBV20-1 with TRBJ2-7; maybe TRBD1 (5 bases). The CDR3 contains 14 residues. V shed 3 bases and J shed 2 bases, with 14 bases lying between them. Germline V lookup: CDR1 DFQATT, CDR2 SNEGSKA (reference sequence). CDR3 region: CSASQAGKAYEQYF. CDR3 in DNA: TGCAGTGCTAGTCAGGCAGGGAAAGCCTACGAGCAGTACTTC.

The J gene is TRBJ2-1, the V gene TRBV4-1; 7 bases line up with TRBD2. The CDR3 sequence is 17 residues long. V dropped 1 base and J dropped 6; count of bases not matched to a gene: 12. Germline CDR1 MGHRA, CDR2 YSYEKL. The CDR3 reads CASSQVLPREKGNEQFF. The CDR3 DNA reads TGCGCCAGCAGCCAAGTACTGCCGCGGGAGAAGGGCAATGAGCAGTTCTTC.

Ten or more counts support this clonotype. CDR3 in amino acids: CASSIGGSNYGYTF. For the CDR3, the DNA is TGCGCCAGCAGTATAGGAGGCTCTAACTATGGCTACACCTTC. The chain has TRBV5-1 and TRBJ1-2; D remains unclear. Germline V gene sequence: CDR1 SGHRS, CDR2 YFSETQ. V was shortened by 5 bases and J by 0 bases, with 11 bases between the two germline ends. The CDR3 is 14 residues long.

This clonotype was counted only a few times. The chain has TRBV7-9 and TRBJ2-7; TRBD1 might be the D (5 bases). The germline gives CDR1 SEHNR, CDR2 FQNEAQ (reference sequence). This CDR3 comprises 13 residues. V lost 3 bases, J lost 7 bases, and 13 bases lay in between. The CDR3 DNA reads TGTGCCAGCAGCTTTAGACAGAACAATGAGCAGTACTTC. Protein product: CASSFRQNNEQYF.

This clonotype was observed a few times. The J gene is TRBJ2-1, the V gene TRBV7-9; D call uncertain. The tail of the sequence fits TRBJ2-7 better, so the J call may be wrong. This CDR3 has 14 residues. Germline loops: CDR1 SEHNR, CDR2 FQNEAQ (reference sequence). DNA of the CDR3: TGTGCCAGCAGCTTATCTCCCCCATACAATGAGCAGTACTTC. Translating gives CASSLSPPYNEQYF.

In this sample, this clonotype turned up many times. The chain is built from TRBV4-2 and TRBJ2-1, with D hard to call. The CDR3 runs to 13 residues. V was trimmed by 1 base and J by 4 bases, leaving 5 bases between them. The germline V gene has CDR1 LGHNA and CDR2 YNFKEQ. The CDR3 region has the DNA TGTGCCAGCAGCCAAGCGGTTTACAATGAGCAGTTCTTC. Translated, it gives CASSQAVYNEQFF.

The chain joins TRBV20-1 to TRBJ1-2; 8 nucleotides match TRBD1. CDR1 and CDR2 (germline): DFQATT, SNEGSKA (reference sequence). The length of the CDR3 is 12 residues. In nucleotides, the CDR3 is TGCAGCCAGCCGACAGGGGCGTATGGCTACACCTTC. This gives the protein CSQPTGAYGYTF.

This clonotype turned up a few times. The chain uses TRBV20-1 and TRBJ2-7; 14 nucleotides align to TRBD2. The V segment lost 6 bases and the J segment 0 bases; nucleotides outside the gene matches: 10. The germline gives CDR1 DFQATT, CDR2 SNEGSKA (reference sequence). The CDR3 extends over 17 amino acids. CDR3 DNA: TGCAGTGCCCAGACTAGCGGGAGGGCCTCGTACTCCTACGAGCAGTACTTC. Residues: CSAQTSGRASYSYEQYF.

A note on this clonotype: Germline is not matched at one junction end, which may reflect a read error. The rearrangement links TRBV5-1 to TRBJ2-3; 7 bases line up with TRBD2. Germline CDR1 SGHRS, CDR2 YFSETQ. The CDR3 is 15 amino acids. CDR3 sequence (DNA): TGCGCCAGCAGCACCAGCGGGGCCCGCACAGATACGCGGTATTTT. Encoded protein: CASSTSGARTDTRYF.

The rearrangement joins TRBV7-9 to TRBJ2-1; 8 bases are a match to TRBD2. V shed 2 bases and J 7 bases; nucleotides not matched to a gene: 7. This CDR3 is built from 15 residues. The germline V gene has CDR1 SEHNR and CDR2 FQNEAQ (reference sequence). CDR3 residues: CASSLRAGVVNEQFF. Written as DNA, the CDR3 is TGTGCCAGCAGCTTAAGAGCGGGAGTAGTTAATGAGCAGTTCTTC.

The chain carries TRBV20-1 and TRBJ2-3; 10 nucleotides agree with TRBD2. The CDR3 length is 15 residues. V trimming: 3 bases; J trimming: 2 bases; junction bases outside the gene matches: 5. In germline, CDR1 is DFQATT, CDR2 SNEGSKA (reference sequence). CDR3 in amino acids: CSASLTSGVTDTQYF. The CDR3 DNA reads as TGCAGTGCTAGCCTAACTAGCGGGGTCACAGATACGCAGTATTTT.

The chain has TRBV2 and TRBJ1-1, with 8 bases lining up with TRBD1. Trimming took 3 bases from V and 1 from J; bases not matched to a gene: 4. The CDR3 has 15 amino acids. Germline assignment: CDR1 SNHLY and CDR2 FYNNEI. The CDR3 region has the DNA TGTGCCAGCAGTGATATAACAGGGGGGAACACTGAAGCTTTCTTT. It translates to CASSDITGGNTEAFF.

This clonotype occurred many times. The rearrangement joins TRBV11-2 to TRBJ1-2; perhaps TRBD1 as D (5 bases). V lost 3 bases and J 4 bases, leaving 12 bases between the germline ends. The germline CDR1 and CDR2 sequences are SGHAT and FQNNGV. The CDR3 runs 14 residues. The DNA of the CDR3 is TGTGCCAGCAGCTTGGGTCGGCAGGGCTATGGCTACACCTTC. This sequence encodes CASSLGRQGYGYTF.

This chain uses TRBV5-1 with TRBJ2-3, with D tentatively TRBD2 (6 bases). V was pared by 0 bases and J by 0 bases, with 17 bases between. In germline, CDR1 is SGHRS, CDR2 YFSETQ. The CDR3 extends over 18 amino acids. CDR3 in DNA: TGCGCCAGCAGCTTGGGGTCAGGAGGGGCTGGAAGCACAGATACGCAGTATTTT. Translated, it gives CASSLGSGGAGSTDTQYF.

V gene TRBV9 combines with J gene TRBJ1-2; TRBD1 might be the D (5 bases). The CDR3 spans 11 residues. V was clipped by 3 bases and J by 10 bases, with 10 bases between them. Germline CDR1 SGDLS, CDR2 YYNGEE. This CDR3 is CASSAGRNYTF. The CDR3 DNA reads TGTGCCAGCAGCGCGGGACGCAACTACACCTTC.

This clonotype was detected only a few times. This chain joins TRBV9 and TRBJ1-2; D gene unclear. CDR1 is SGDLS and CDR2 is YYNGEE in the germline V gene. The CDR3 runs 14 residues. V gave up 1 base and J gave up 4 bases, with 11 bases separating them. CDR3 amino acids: CASSVRPDPYGYTF. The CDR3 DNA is TGTGCCAGCAGCGTACGGCCAGACCCCTATGGCTACACCTTC. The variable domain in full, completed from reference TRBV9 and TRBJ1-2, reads DSGVTQTPKHLITATGQRVTLRCSPRSGDLSVYWYQQSLDQGLQFLIQYYNGEERAKGNILERFSAQQFPDLHSELNLSSLELGDSALYFCASSVRPDPYGYTFGSGTRLTVV.

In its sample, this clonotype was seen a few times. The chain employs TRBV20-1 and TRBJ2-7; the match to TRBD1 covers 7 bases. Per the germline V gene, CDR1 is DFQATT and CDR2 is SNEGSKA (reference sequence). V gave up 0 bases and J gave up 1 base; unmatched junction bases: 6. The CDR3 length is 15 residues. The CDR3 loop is CSAREAGGTSYEQYF. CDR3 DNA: TGCAGTGCTAGAGAGGCAGGGGGAACTTCCTACGAGCAGTACTTC.

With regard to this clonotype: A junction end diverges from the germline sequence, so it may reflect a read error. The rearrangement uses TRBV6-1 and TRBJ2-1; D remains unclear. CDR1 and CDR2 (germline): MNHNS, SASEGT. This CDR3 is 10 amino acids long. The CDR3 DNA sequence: TGTGTCAGCCGAAGGGATGAGCAGTTCTTC. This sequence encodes CVSRRDEQFF.